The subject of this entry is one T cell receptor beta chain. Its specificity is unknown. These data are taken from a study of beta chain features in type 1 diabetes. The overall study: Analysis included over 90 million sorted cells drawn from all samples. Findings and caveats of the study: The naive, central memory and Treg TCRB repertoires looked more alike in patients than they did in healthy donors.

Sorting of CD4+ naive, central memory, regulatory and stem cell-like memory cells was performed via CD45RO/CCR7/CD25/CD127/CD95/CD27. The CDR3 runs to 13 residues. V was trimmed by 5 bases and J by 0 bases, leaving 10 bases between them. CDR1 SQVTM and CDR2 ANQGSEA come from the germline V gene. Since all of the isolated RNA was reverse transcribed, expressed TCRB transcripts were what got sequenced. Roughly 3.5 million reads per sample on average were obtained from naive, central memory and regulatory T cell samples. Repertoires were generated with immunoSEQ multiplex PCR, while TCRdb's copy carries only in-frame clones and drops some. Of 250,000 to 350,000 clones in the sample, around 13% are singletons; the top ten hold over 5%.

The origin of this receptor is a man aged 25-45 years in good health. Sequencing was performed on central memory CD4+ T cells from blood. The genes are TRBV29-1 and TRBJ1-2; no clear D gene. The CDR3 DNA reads TGCAGCGTTCTAGACCAAGCTAACTATGGCTACACCTTC. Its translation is CSVLDQANYGYTF.